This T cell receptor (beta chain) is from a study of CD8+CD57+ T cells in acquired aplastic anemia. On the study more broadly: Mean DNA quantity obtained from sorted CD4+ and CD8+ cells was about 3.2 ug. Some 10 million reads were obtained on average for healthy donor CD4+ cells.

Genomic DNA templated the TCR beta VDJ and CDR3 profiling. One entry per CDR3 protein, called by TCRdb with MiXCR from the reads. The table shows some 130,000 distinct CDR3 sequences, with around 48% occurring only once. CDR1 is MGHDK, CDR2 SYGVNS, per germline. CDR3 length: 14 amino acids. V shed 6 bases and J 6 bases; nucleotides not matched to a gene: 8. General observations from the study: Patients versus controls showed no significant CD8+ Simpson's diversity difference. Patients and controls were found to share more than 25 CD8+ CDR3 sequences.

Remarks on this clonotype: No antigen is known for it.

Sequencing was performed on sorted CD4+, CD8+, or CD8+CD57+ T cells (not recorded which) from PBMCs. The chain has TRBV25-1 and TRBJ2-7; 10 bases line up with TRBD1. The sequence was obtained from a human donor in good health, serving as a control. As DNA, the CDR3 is TGTGCCAGCAGCCGGACAGGGGGAGGCAGCGAGCAGTACTTC. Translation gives CASSRTGGGSEQYF.